A selection of T cell receptor beta chains follows, all from one sample in a study of shared clonotypes between healthy human individuals. Profiling relied on immunoSEQ multiplex PCR, and the TCRdb table lists in-frame clones only, not all of them. Altogether around 700,000 clones are present, approximately 79% being singletons, with the ten largest covering approximately 1.8%. Sample: memory CD4+ T cells sorted from blood. The receptors originated from a woman in her 30s in good health. CDR3s include the opening cysteine and the closing phenylalanine or tryptophan. The D gene is left open where the match is weak. Where a row states a size, it is once, few, many or the class of an expanded clone; other rows omit it.

clone size | J gene | V gene | D gene | CDR3 protein | CDR3 DNA
- | TRBJ2-1 | TRBV5-1 | TRBD2 | CASSFGGGTSGSWNEQFF | TGCGCCAGCAGCTTTGGGGGTGGAACTAGCGGGAGTTGGAATGAGCAGTTCTTC
- | TRBJ2-7 | TRBV29-1 | TRBD1 | CSARDRVLDEQYF | TGCAGCGCCCGGGACAGGGTGTTGGACGAGCAGTACTTC
- | TRBJ2-7 | TRBV19 | TRBD2 | CASSQIAGGTYEQYF | TGTGCCAGTAGTCAAATAGCGGGAGGGACCTACGAGCAGTACTTC
few | TRBJ1-2 | TRBV5-1 | - | CASSLGTNYGYTF | TGCGCCAGCAGCTTGGGCACCAACTATGGCTACACCTTC
- | TRBJ1-5 | TRBV30 | - | CAWSPLGNQPQHF | TGTGCCTGGAGTCCACTAGGCAATCAGCCCCAGCATTTT
- | TRBJ1-2 | TRBV5-5 | - | CASSAGNYGYTF | TGTGCCAGCAGCGCGGGGAACTATGGCTACACCTTC
- | TRBJ2-1 | TRBV30 | - | CAWRHRQALGRHEQFF | TGTGCCTGGAGACACCGGCAGGCCCTCGGGCGACATGAGCAGTTCTTC
- | TRBJ1-6 | TRBV9 | TRBD1 | CASNRGNSPLHF | TGTGCCAGCAACAGGGGAAATTCACCCCTCCACTTT
- | TRBJ1-1 | TRBV5-1 | - | CASSPGTLLNTEAFF | TGCGCCAGCAGCCCGGGGACCCTCTTGAACACTGAAGCTTTCTTT
- | TRBJ1-5 | TRBV7-9 | - | CASSQSEGRSAQHF | TGTGCCAGCAGTCAAAGTGAGGGGAGGTCGGCCCAGCATTTT
- | TRBJ2-5 | TRBV5-1 | - | CASSLEASYQYF | TGCGCCAGCAGCTTGGAGGCTAGTTACCAGTACTTC
- | TRBJ1-2 | TRBV5-1 | - | CASSPHTAEVEGKGYTF | TGCGCCAGCAGCCCCCACACGGCGGAAGTGGAAGGCAAAGGCTACACCTTC
- | TRBJ2-2 | TRBV7-6 | - | CASSRVKSTGELFF | TGTGCCAGCAGCCGGGTGAAGAGTACCGGGGAGCTGTTTTTT
- | TRBJ2-7 | TRBV7-2 | TRBD2 | CASSPPGGSSYEQYF | TGTGCCAGCAGCCCCCCCGGGGGGAGCTCCTACGAGCAGTACTTC
- | TRBJ1-1 | TRBV28 | TRBD1 | CASSASTGNAEAFF | TGTGCCAGCAGTGCTTCGACAGGGAACGCTGAAGCTTTCTTT
many | TRBJ2-1 | TRBV7-6 | - | CASSSRTTSNSYNEQFF | TGTGCCAGCAGCTCAAGGACGACTAGTAATAGTTACAATGAGCAGTTCTTC
- | TRBJ2-1 | TRBV29-1 | TRBD1 | CSVEENRGLGEQFF | TGCAGCGTTGAAGAGAATAGGGGGCTTGGGGAGCAGTTCTTC
- | TRBJ1-5 | TRBV30 | TRBD1 | CAWSGTGGFVSNQPQHF | TGTGCCTGGAGTGGGACAGGGGGATTTGTGAGCAATCAGCCCCAGCATTTT
- | TRBJ2-1 | TRBV4-1 | - | CASSQDPRDEQFF | TGCGCCAGCAGCCAAGATCCGCGGGATGAGCAGTTCTTC
- | TRBJ2-1 | TRBV6-6 | TRBD2 | CASSLGEGPHNEQFF | TGTGCCAGCAGTTTGGGGGAGGGGCCCCACAATGAGCAGTTCTTC
- | TRBJ2-2 | TRBV6-5 | - | CASTRQNTGELFF | TGTGCCAGCACCCGACAGAACACCGGGGAGCTGTTTTTT
- | TRBJ2-4 | TRBV5-4 | - | CASSLEQGRAKNIQYF | TGTGCCAGCAGCTTAGAACAGGGGAGGGCCAAAAACATTCAGTACTTC
- | TRBJ2-7 | TRBV7-8 | TRBD2 | CASSFRDYTYEQYF | TGTGCCAGCAGCTTCCGGGACTATACCTACGAGCAGTACTTC
- | TRBJ2-1 | TRBV29-1 | - | CSVVWMTGVNEQFF | TGCAGCGTTGTATGGATGACGGGAGTGAATGAGCAGTTCTTC
- | TRBJ1-4 | TRBV28 | TRBD1 | CASSSGQGGKEKLFF | TGTGCCAGCAGTTCGGGACAGGGCGGAAAGGAAAAACTGTTTTTT
many | TRBJ1-3 | TRBV7-9 | - | CASSLGLARTIYF | TGTGCCAGCAGCTTGGGGTTGGCCAGAACCATATATTTT
- | TRBJ2-5 | TRBV7-2 | TRBD2 | CASSPGLAVQETQYF | TGTGCCAGCAGCCCCGGACTAGCGGTCCAAGAGACCCAGTACTTC
- | TRBJ2-3 | TRBV6-5 | TRBD1 | CASSRQGTTDTQYF | TGTGCCAGCAGCCGACAGGGCACCACAGATACGCAGTATTTT
- | TRBJ1-2 | TRBV4-1 | - | CASSQERRDKGYGYTF | TGCGCCAGCAGCCAAGAGCGTCGGGATAAGGGGTATGGCTACACCTTC
- | TRBJ1-1 | TRBV7-6 | - | CASSYTLNTEAFF | TGTGCCAGCAGCTATACACTGAACACTGAAGCTTTCTTT
few | TRBJ1-4 | TRBV29-1 | - | CSGGQSEKLFF | TGCAGCGGCGGGCAAAGCGAAAAACTGTTTTTT
- | TRBJ2-2 | TRBV6-5 | TRBD1 | CASRRGQANTGELFF | TGTGCCAGCAGGAGGGGACAGGCGAACACCGGGGAGCTGTTTTTT
- | TRBJ1-3 | TRBV18 | - | CASSPPSYTIYF | TGTGCCAGCTCACCACCGTCGTACACCATATATTTT
- | TRBJ1-2 | TRBV5-1 | TRBD1 | CASSSDPGQGDGYTF | TGCGCCAGCAGCTCCGACCCGGGACAGGGGGATGGCTACACCTTC
- | TRBJ2-1 | TRBV29-1 | - | CSAVPRVNEQFF | TGCAGCGCCGTCCCGAGGGTCAATGAGCAGTTCTTC
- | TRBJ1-2 | TRBV19 | - | CASSVGRSNYGYTF | TGTGCCAGTAGTGTCGGACGATCCAACTATGGCTACACCTTC
- | TRBJ1-5 | TRBV2 | TRBD1 | CASHRGNQPQHF | TGTGCCAGCCACAGGGGAAATCAGCCCCAGCATTTT
- | TRBJ2-2 | TRBV11-3 | TRBD2 | CASSLGGGNAGELFF | TGTGCCAGCAGCTTAGGGGGAGGGAACGCCGGGGAGCTGTTTTTT
- | TRBJ1-2 | TRBV5-1 | TRBD1 | CASSSGQGYYGYTF | TGCGCCAGCAGCTCGGGACAGGGGTACTATGGCTACACCTTC
once | TRBJ2-3 | TRBV7-3 | TRBD2 | CASSLSGAPADTQYF | TGTGCCAGCAGCCTTAGCGGGGCCCCCGCAGATACGCAGTATTTT
- | TRBJ2-1 | TRBV4-1 | - | CASSPLGRATDNEQFF | TGCGCCAGCAGCCCGTTGGGGCGGGCTACCGACAATGAGCAGTTCTTC
- | TRBJ1-2 | TRBV5-6 | TRBD1 | CASSFRDRRHYGYTF | TGTGCCAGCAGCTTCCGGGACAGGAGACACTATGGCTACACCTTC
- | TRBJ1-5 | TRBV4-1 | - | CASSQLQGFNQPQHF | TGCGCCAGCAGCCAACTACAGGGATTCAATCAGCCCCAGCATTTT
few | TRBJ1-5 | TRBV19 | - | CASSILFAALSNQPQHF | TGTGCCAGTAGTATTCTTTTCGCAGCCCTTAGCAATCAGCCCCAGCATTTT
few | TRBJ1-2 | TRBV5-5 | - | CASSLRPGGPYGYTF | TGTGCCAGCAGCTTGAGACCGGGGGGCCCCTATGGCTACACCTTC
- | TRBJ1-5 | TRBV25-1 | - | CASSGGSNQPQHF | TGTGCCAGCAGTGGGGGGAGCAATCAGCCCCAGCATTTT
- | TRBJ2-3 | TRBV5-1 | - | CASRTSPTDTQYF | TGCGCCAGCAGGACTTCCCCCACAGATACGCAGTATTTT
- | TRBJ2-1 | TRBV7-2 | TRBD2 | CASSQPGLAKNEQFF | TGTGCCAGCAGCCAACCGGGACTAGCGAAAAATGAGCAGTTCTTC
- | TRBJ2-2 | TRBV25-1 | - | CASSRGPGTGITGELFF | TGTGCCAGCAGTAGGGGCCCCGGGACTGGCATAACCGGGGAGCTGTTTTTT
- | TRBJ2-1 | TRBV5-1 | TRBD2 | CASSLELAGPNEQFF | TGCGCCAGCAGCTTGGAACTAGCGGGGCCGAATGAGCAGTTCTTC
- | TRBJ2-4 | TRBV11-2 | - | CASSLVQGGNIQYF | TGTGCCAGCAGCTTAGTACAGGGTGGGAACATTCAGTACTTC
once | TRBJ2-2 | TRBV19 | - | CASSEDSTGELFF | TGTGCCAGTAGTGAGGACAGTACCGGGGAGCTGTTTTTT
- | TRBJ1-5 | TRBV28 | - | CASTSTHQPQHF | TGTGCCAGCACCTCTACTCATCAGCCTCAGCATTTT
- | TRBJ2-1 | TRBV2 | TRBD2 | CASNLLAGVRNEQFF | TGTGCCAGCAACCTACTAGCGGGAGTCAGGAATGAGCAGTTCTTC
- | TRBJ2-2 | TRBV30 | - | CACGGGGLIGELFF | TGTGCCTGTGGCGGGGGCGGTCTTATCGGGGAGCTGTTTTTT
once | TRBJ2-2 | TRBV6-7 | - | CASSYRVWSFTGELFF | TGTGCCAGCAGTTACCGGGTATGGAGTTTCACCGGGGAGCTGTTTTTT
- | TRBJ2-3 | TRBV20-1 | - | CSAQQGDTQYF | TGCAGTGCTCAACAAGGAGATACGCAGTATTTT